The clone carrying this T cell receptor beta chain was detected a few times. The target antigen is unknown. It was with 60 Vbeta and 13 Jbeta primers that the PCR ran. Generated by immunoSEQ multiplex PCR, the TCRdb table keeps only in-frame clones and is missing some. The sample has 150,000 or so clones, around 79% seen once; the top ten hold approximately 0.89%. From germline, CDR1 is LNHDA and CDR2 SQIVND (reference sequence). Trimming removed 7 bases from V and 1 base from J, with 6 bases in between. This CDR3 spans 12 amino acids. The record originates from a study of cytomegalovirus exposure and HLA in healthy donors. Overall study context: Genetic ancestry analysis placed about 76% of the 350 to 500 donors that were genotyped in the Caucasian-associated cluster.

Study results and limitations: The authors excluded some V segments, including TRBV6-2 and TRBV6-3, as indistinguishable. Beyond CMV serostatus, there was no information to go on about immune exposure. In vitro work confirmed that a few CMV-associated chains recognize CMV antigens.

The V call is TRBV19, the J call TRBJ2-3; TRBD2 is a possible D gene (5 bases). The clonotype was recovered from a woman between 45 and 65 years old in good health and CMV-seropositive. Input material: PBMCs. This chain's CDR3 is CASKEGTDTQYF. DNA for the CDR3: TGTGCCAGTAAGGAGGGCACAGATACGCAGTATTTT.